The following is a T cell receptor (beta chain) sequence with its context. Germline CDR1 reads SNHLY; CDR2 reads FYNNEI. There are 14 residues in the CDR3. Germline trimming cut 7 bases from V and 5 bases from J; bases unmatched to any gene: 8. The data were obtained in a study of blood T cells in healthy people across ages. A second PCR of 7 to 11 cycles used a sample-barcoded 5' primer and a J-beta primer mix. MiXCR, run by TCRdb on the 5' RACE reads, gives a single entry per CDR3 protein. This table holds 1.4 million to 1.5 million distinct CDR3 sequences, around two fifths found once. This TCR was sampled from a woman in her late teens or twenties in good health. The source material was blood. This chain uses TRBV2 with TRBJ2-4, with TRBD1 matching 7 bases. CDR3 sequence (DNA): TGTGCCAGCACGCAGGGGACAGCAGAAAACATTCAGTACTTC. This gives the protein CASTQGTAENIQYF.